The 25 T cell receptor beta chains given below trace back to one sample, sequenced in a study of shared clonotypes between healthy human individuals. The naive CD8 population came from CD45RO-negative cells selected for CCR7, without terminally differentiated effector memory CD45RA+ cells. Sequencing was performed with immunoSEQ multiplex PCR; in TCRdb, only in-frame clones are kept and a portion is missing. The sample lists around 2.1 million clones; approximately 94% were seen once. Sequencing input: naive CD8+ T cells from PBMCs. These receptors all stem from a man between 18 and 29 years old in good health. Some clones in this sample may be carry-over from other donors' samples.

The chain uses TRBV11-2 and TRBJ2-2; D not resolved. This CDR3 comprises 12 residues. Germline V gene sequence: CDR1 SGHAT, CDR2 FQNNGV. V was cut by 10 bases and J by 6 bases, with 12 bases left in between. CDR3 sequence: CANDDTPGELFF. For the CDR3, the DNA is TGTGCCAACGATGACACCCCCGGGGAGCTGTTTTTT.

The V and J genes are TRBV7-9 and TRBJ1-2; TRBD1 aligns across 8 bases. Germline loops: CDR1 SEHNR, CDR2 FQNEAQ (reference sequence). The CDR3 loop spans 14 amino acids. J lost 3 bases, V lost 6 bases, and 6 bases had no gene match. The CDR3 reads CASRSIQGDYGYTF. CDR3 nucleotides: TGTGCCAGCAGGAGTATACAGGGGGACTATGGCTACACCTTC. Full variable domain (remainder filled in from reference TRBV7-9 and TRBJ1-2): DTGVSQNPRHKITKRGQNVTFRCDPISEHNRLYWYRQTLGQGPEFLTYFQNEAQLEKSRLLSDRFSAERPKGSFSTLEIQRTEQGDSAMYLCASRSIQGDYGYTFGSGTRLTVV.

This clone has just one count. The V call is TRBV10-1, the J call TRBJ1-2; 9 bases line up with TRBD1. V shed 9 bases, J shed 2 bases, and the junction held 10 bases outside the gene matches. Germline-derived CDR1 and CDR2 are WNHNN and SYGVQD (reference sequence). This CDR3 region has 15 residues. CDR3 sequence (DNA): TGCGCCAGTGCACCCGGGACAGGGAGAAACTATGGCTACACCTTC. It is translated as CASAPGTGRNYGYTF.

This chain connects TRBV5-6 to TRBJ2-7, with 14 positions matching TRBD2. CDR3 length: 16 amino acids. Per germline, CDR1 SGHDT and CDR2 YYEEEE. J lost 6 bases, V lost 4 bases, and 9 bases had no gene match. CDR3 amino acids: CASSQDGLAGGREQYF. The CDR3 bases are TGTGCCAGCAGCCAGGACGGACTAGCGGGAGGCCGCGAGCAGTACTTC.

The chain couples TRBV4-2 to TRBJ2-1, with 7 bases fitting TRBD1. V was clipped by 1 base and J by 4 bases; unmatched bases: 10. This CDR3 has 17 residues. Per germline, CDR1 LGHNA and CDR2 YNFKEQ. CDR3: CASSQGAEDRRYNEQFF. The CDR3 bases are TGTGCCAGCAGCCAAGGGGCGGAGGACAGGAGGTACAATGAGCAGTTCTTC.

J is TRBJ2-2 and V is TRBV27; D may be TRBD2 (5 bases). The length of the CDR3 is 14 residues. Germline lookup yields CDR1 MNHEY and CDR2 SMNVEV (reference sequence). V was pared by 3 bases and J by 6 bases, with 11 bases between. The CDR3 bases are TGTGCCAGCAGTTTTATTGAGGGCTCCGGGGAGCTGTTTTTT. It encodes CASSFIEGSGELFF.

The chain is built from TRBV28 and TRBJ1-4, with 8 positions matching TRBD1. Germline CDR1 reads MDHEN; CDR2 reads SYDVKM. The V and J ends lost 5 bases and 7 bases, in that order; junction bases with no gene match: 12. CDR3 size: 16 residues. CDR3 amino acids: CASSRGTGGFGEKLFF. CDR3 nucleotides: TGTGCCAGCAGTCGCGGGACAGGTGGTTTCGGTGAAAAACTGTTTTTT.

For this clone: In the same sample, other DNA sequences code for this CDR3. The chain recombines TRBV7-9 with TRBJ2-3, with 7 bases matching TRBD2. V shed 5 bases, J shed 2 bases, and the junction held 7 bases outside the gene matches. The V gene's germline CDR1 is SEHNR and CDR2 FQNEAQ (reference sequence). This CDR3 is built from 15 residues. CDR3 sequence reads: CASSPPGLSTDTQYF. The CDR3 DNA sequence: TGTGCCAGCAGCCCTCCGGGACTATCCACAGATACGCAGTATTTT.

V and J are TRBV28 and TRBJ1-2; TRBD1 might be the D (5 bases). This CDR3 region has 14 residues. Germline CDR1 reads MDHEN; CDR2 reads SYDVKM. Trimming stripped 7 bases from V and 6 bases from J, with 18 bases between. The CDR3, as DNA: TGTGCCAGCATCCTCCGGGGCGCGCCGAATGGCTACACCTTC. As protein: CASILRGAPNGYTF.

The J gene is TRBJ1-5, the V gene TRBV6-1; no clear D gene. The V gene's germline CDR1 is MNHNS and CDR2 SASEGT. The CDR3 is 15 amino acids. Deletions cut 3 bases from V and 1 base from J, with 10 bases between. CDR3 DNA sequence: TGTGCCAGCAGTGATTATCCGGGGAGCAATCAGCCCCAGCATTTT. Amino acids: CASSDYPGSNQPQHF.

The gene calls are TRBV7-6 and TRBJ1-1, with 7 positions matching TRBD1. This CDR3 region has 15 residues. The V segment lost 5 bases and the J segment 1 base; nucleotides outside the gene matches: 7. Germline V gene sequence: CDR1 SGHVS, CDR2 FNYEAQ. The chain's CDR3 is CASSKQQGTNTEAFF. CDR3 sequence (DNA): TGTGCCAGCAGCAAACAACAGGGGACGAACACTGAAGCTTTCTTT.

The CDR3 protein is CASSFRVTYEQYF. For the CDR3, the DNA is TGCGCCAGCAGCTTCAGGGTGACCTACGAGCAGTACTTC. This chain uses TRBV5-1 with TRBJ2-7; tentative D call: TRBD1 (5 bases). Germline CDR1 and CDR2: SGHRS and YFSETQ. The CDR3 is made up of 13 amino acids. V was clipped by 2 bases and J by 2 bases, with 8 bases between them.

This sequence joins TRBV5-1 and TRBJ2-5, with 9 nucleotides matching TRBD1. V was clipped by 4 bases and J by 5 bases; unmatched bases: 12. Germline CDR1 is SGHRS and CDR2 is YFSETQ. The CDR3 runs 16 residues. The CDR3 is CASSPDGQGRGETQYF. The CDR3, as DNA: TGCGCCAGCAGCCCCGATGGACAGGGGCGCGGGGAGACCCAGTACTTC.

This clone appeared a single time. The chain employs TRBV6-5 and TRBJ2-5, with 12 bases aligning to TRBD2. The CDR3 consists of 15 residues. J gave up 1 base and V 10 bases, and 7 bases lay outside the gene matches. CDR1 and CDR2 (germline): MNHEY, SVGAGI. CDR3 sequence reads: CATRTSGARQETQYF. The CDR3 region has the DNA TGTGCCACCAGGACTAGCGGGGCGCGCCAAGAGACCCAGTACTTC.

The rearrangement links TRBV7-9 to TRBJ1-5, with D possibly being TRBD1 (5 bases). This CDR3 comprises 15 residues. From germline, CDR1 is SEHNR and CDR2 FQNEAQ (reference sequence). V dropped 8 bases and J dropped 2 bases, with 16 bases sitting between them. DNA of the CDR3: TGTGCCAGCCTTCAGGGAGAGGGAGGCAATCAGCCCCAGCATTTT. The encoded protein is CASLQGEGGNQPQHF.

The chain carries TRBV19 and TRBJ1-1; no definite D call. CDR3 length: 15 amino acids. Trimming removed 3 bases at V and 0 bases at J, with 11 bases between. Germline V gives CDR1 LNHDA, CDR2 SQIVND (reference sequence). The CDR3 spells CASSITPYMNTEAFF. The CDR3, as DNA: TGTGCCAGTAGTATCACGCCGTATATGAACACTGAAGCTTTCTTT.

In the case of this clone: Other DNA sequences in the sample encode the same CDR3. The chain recombines TRBV27 with TRBJ2-5; 9 nucleotides agree with TRBD2. V lost 2 bases to trimming and J lost 2 bases; unmatched junction nucleotides: 0. The CDR3 is 14 residues long. The germline CDR1 and CDR2 sequences are MNHEY and SMNVEV (reference sequence). Written as DNA, the CDR3 is TGTGCCAGCAGTTTACTAGCGGGGCAAGAGACCCAGTACTTC. It encodes CASSLLAGQETQYF.

The chain employs TRBV27 and TRBJ2-7; TRBD1 matches 7 bases. The CDR3 totals 15 residues. From germline, CDR1 is MNHEY and CDR2 SMNVEV (reference sequence). V gave up 6 bases and J gave up 0 bases; unmatched junction bases: 8. CDR3 bases: TGTGCCAGCAGCCTACAGACAGGGATCTCCTACGAGCAGTACTTC. It specifies CASSLQTGISYEQYF.

The rearrangement joins TRBV13 to TRBJ2-1, with 11 bases lining up with TRBD2. The CDR3 totals 14 residues. V was clipped by 7 bases and J by 7 bases; unmatched bases: 6. CDR1 is PRHDT, CDR2 FYEKMQ, per germline (reference sequence). The CDR3 spells CASTLAGAANEQFF. The CDR3 nucleotides read TGTGCCAGCACACTAGCGGGAGCGGCTAATGAGCAGTTCTTC.

The genes are TRBV29-1 and TRBJ2-3; 10 bases agree with TRBD1. Trimming removed 3 bases from V and 6 bases from J; junction bases left unmatched: 9. In germline, CDR1 is SQVTM, CDR2 ANQGSEA. CDR3 length equals 15 residues. As DNA, the CDR3 is TGCAGCGTTGACTCGGGACAGGGGATCGTGGATACGCAGTATTTT. It yields the protein CSVDSGQGIVDTQYF.

The chain uses TRBV5-6 and TRBJ1-5; unclear D gene. The CDR3 is 14 amino acids. Germline V gene sequence: CDR1 SGHDT, CDR2 YYEEEE. The V and J ends lost 2 bases and 5 bases respectively, with 11 bases between them. As DNA, the CDR3 is TGTGCCAGCAGCTTCCTTTCGGGTGATCAGCCCCAGCATTTT. Protein product: CASSFLSGDQPQHF.

The chain carries TRBV7-9 and TRBJ2-7; D may be TRBD1 (7 bases). Trimming removed 1 base from V and 2 bases from J, with 15 bases in between. The CDR3 loop spans 16 amino acids. Germline V gives CDR1 SEHNR, CDR2 FQNEAQ (reference sequence). The CDR3 sequence is CASSLVSGRGAYEQYF. The CDR3 nucleotides read TGTGCCAGCAGCTTAGTGAGTGGCAGGGGGGCCTACGAGCAGTACTTC.

CDR3 bases: TGTGCCAGCAGTTTTCCGCGGGAGGGCTCGACCGGGGAGCTGTTTTTT. Protein: CASSFPREGSTGELFF. The chain is built from TRBV28 and TRBJ2-2; 9 bases align to TRBD2. CDR1 and CDR2 from the germline V gene are MDHEN and SYDVKM. Trimming took 3 bases from V and 5 from J; bases not matched to a gene: 7. The CDR3 loop spans 16 amino acids.

V is TRBV7-9 and J is TRBJ2-1; 8 bases fit TRBD2. After removal of 2 bases from V and 8 bases from J, the junction contained 8 bases not matched to a gene. Germline CDR1 is SEHNR and CDR2 is FQNEAQ (reference sequence). The CDR3 totals 15 residues. The CDR3 bases are TGTGCCAGCAGCTTACCGCGTAGCGGGATCTATGAGCAGTTCTTC. It specifies CASSLPRSGIYEQFF.

The genes are TRBV9 and TRBJ2-1; D possibly corresponds to TRBD2 (5 bases). This CDR3 is built from 14 residues. Germline CDR1 SGDLS, CDR2 YYNGEE. The V and J ends lost 6 bases and 8 bases respectively, with 18 bases between them. The CDR3 DNA follows: TGTGCCAGCAACGAGGGAGCCCGGCGGCATGAGCAGTTCTTC. Translation gives CASNEGARRHEQFF.